This is a list of T cell receptor beta chains from one sample in a study of beta chain features in type 1 diabetes. TCRdb's copy holds only in-frame clones and misses some; the assay was immunoSEQ multiplex PCR. This table has under 250,000 clones, 25% to 30% appearing once. Sequenced sample: central memory CD4+ T cells from blood. These receptor sequences come from a man younger than 40 in good health. Both conserved end residues are part of each CDR3. The D gene is left open where the match is weak. Expanded clones get a size class; other rows say once, few or many, or leave the size out.

size,D,J,V,CDR3,DNA
-,-,TRBJ1-5,TRBV2,CASSGTNQPQHF,TGTGCCAGCAGTGGAACCAATCAGCCCCAGCATTTT
many,TRBD1,TRBJ2-7,TRBV7-2,CASRPGGTWEQYF,TGTGCCAGCAGACCAGGGGGAACCTGGGAGCAGTACTTC
few,TRBD1,TRBJ1-2,TRBV18,CASSLQDRLYGYTF,TGTGCCAGCTCACTCCAGGACAGGCTCTATGGCTACACCTTC
many,-,TRBJ2-7,TRBV7-9,CASSLALSYEQYF,TGTGCCAGCAGCTTAGCGCTGAGCTACGAGCAGTACTTC
-,-,TRBJ2-1,TRBV29-1,CSGDGADTYNEQFF,TGCAGCGGTGACGGGGCCGACACCTACAATGAGCAGTTCTTC
few,-,TRBJ2-4,TRBV19,CASSIDQNIQYF,TGTGCCAGTAGTATTGACCAAAACATTCAGTACTTC
-,TRBD2,TRBJ2-3,TRBV5-1,CASSSGGQTDTQYF,TGCGCCAGCAGCAGCGGGGGGCAGACGGATACGCAGTATTTT
few,-,TRBJ2-3,TRBV18,CASSPSLQGGTDTQYF,TGTGCCAGCTCACCATCTCTGCAGGGCGGCACAGATACGCAGTATTTT
few,-,TRBJ1-1,TRBV4-1,CASSQVDMGLTNTEAFF,TGCGCCAGCAGCCAAGTAGATATGGGACTGACGAACACTGAAGCTTTCTTT
-,TRBD2,TRBJ2-4,TRBV19,CAVSGGQNIQYF,TGTGCCGTTAGCGGGGGCCAAAACATTCAGTACTTC
-,-,TRBJ2-1,TRBV29-1,CSVEDRANEQFF,TGCAGCGTTGAAGATCGGGCCAATGAGCAGTTCTTC
few,TRBD1,TRBJ2-5,TRBV23-1,CASSQFRKKGTEFRQETQYF,TGCGCCAGCAGTCAATTTCGGAAGAAAGGGACAGAGTTTCGCCAAGAGACCCAGTACTTC
-,-,TRBJ2-1,TRBV7-2,CASSLMGLGSYNEQFF,TGTGCCAGCAGCTTAATGGGGCTGGGTAGTTACAATGAGCAGTTCTTC